Described below is a single T cell receptor (beta chain) sequence and its context. What it binds is unknown. The authors made the TRB cDNA libraries by 5' RACE using UMI labels. Each CDR3 protein gets one entry in TCRdb, which reprocessed the 5' RACE reads and gives no DNA. This repertoire includes 8,000 to 10,000 distinct CDR3 sequences. The germline gives CDR1 SQVTM, CDR2 ANQGSEA. This CDR3 contains 13 residues. This record comes from a study of CXCR3-negative and CXCR3-positive naive CD8 T cells. About the research overall: The TRB read total, around 140 million, broke down to about 1.5 +/- 0.3 million reads per library.

Study outcomes and limitations: CXCR3-negative naive cells had less hydrophobic TRB CDR3s than did CXCR3-positive naive cells. In cryopreserved cells, CXCR3 expression partially decreased, and fresh PBMCs were used in most assays.

Every subset of CD8+ T cells was sorted in triplicate at approximately 310,000 cells each. The clonotype was recovered from a human donor in good health. Some clones in this sample may be carry-over from other donors' samples. The chain joins TRBV29-1 to TRBJ2-1; TCRdb selects TRBD2, and the lack of DNA leaves this call unchecked. Sample: naive CXCR3- CD8+ T cells from blood. Subset in this sample: CD45RO-CCR7+CD27+CD95- naive CD8+ T cells lacking CXCR3 (TNR3-). CDR3 in amino acids: CSVWTSGNNEQFF.